A single sample gave rise to the 7 T cell receptor beta chains below, sequenced in a study of shared clonotypes between healthy human individuals. The data were produced by immunoSEQ multiplex PCR, yet TCRdb's version contains in-frame clones alone and is incomplete. There are some 1.1 million clones in the sample; 77% occur only once, and over 0.8% lies in the top ten. Specimen: memory CD4+ T cells from PBMCs. As to subset: CD45RA-negative fraction. These receptors were taken from a man aged 18 to 35 in good health. Some clones in this sample may be carry-over from other donors' samples.

The genes are TRBV27 and TRBJ2-1, with no clear D. Germline CDR1 MNHEY, CDR2 SMNVEV (reference sequence). There are 16 residues in the CDR3. V lost 2 bases and J 1 base, leaving 12 bases between the germline ends. CDR3 nucleotide sequence: TGTGCCAGCAGTTTAACCATTCTTACTTCCTACAATGAGCAGTTCTTC. This translates into CASSLTILTSYNEQFF.

The chain employs TRBV19 and TRBJ1-1; the match to TRBD1 covers 9 bases. V was pared by 5 bases and J by 3 bases, with 7 bases of the junction left unmatched. The CDR3 has 15 amino acids. In germline, CDR1 is LNHDA, CDR2 SQIVND (reference sequence). CDR3 nucleotide sequence: TGTGCCAGTAGTCCCGGGACAGGGCTATACACTGAAGCTTTCTTT. Protein sequence: CASSPGTGLYTEAFF.

The chain joins TRBV11-3 to TRBJ2-1, with unresolved D. CDR1 and CDR2 from the germline V gene are SGHNT and YENEEA. Trimming took 0 bases from V and 8 from J, leaving 20 bases between them. This CDR3 is 17 amino acids long. The CDR3 loop reads CASSLDRRLVSLDEQFF. Written as DNA, the CDR3 is TGTGCCAGCAGCTTAGATCGAAGACTCGTCTCGTTGGATGAGCAGTTCTTC.

The rearrangement uses TRBV4-1 and TRBJ1-1; 11 nucleotides agree with TRBD1. The CDR3 is 17 residues long. Germline CDR1 MGHRA, CDR2 YSYEKL. Trimming at V came to 3 bases and at J to 6 bases, leaving 12 bases not matched to a gene. CDR3 loop: CASSQETGTGGSPEAFF. The CDR3 DNA reads as TGCGCCAGCAGCCAGGAAACAGGGACAGGGGGTAGCCCTGAAGCTTTCTTT.

This chain links TRBV6-5 with TRBJ2-7; D unresolved. This CDR3 has 13 amino acids. CDR1 MNHEY and CDR2 SVGAGI come from the germline V gene. V gave up 6 bases and J gave up 1 base, with 10 bases separating them. The CDR3, as DNA: TGTGCCAGCAGACCGACAAAATCCTACGAGCAGTACTTC. As protein: CASRPTKSYEQYF.

This clone occurred once. V usage is TRBV30 and J usage is TRBJ2-5; D is tentatively TRBD1 or TRBD2 (5 bases each). The J call may be mistaken, given a closer DNA end match to TRBJ2-7. Germline V gene lookup returns CDR1 GTSNPN and CDR2 SVGIG (reference sequence). The CDR3 is 14 residues long. This chain's CDR3 is CAWSGDGSHYEQYF. As DNA, the CDR3 is TGTGCCTGGAGTGGGGACGGGTCGCACTACGAGCAGTACTTC.

This chain joins TRBV7-8 and TRBJ1-1; TRBD1 matches 8 bases. CDR1 is SGHVS, CDR2 FQNEAQ, per germline. V gave up 2 bases and J gave up 0 bases; unmatched junction bases: 5. The CDR3 contains 16 residues. For the CDR3, the DNA is TGTGCCAGCAGCTTAAACCCAGGGGGCCTGAACACTGAAGCTTTCTTT. Amino acid sequence: CASSLNPGGLNTEAFF.